These 5 T cell receptor beta chains were sequenced from one sample in a study of T cell repertoires in cytomegalovirus infection (dated by TCRdb to between 2018 and 2021). TCRdb lists the instrument as Illumina HiSeq 1500. TCRdb's own reprocessing of the public reads used fastp at Q25 and MiXCR and kept productive beta chains. Every distinct CDR3 protein forms one entry, paired with its most common genes and DNA. For this sample there are some 440,000 distinct CDR3 sequences; approximately 33% appear just once. The ten largest clones add up to approximately 13% of the sample. The specimen sequenced was PBMCs. The origin of the receptors is a human donor in good health (CMV status not recorded). Some clones in this sample may be carry-over from other donors' samples.

The chain joins TRBV11-2 to TRBJ2-1; 10 bases map to TRBD1. J lost 7 bases, V lost 5 bases, and 11 bases had no gene match. Germline loops: CDR1 SGHAT, CDR2 FQNNGV. The CDR3 sequence is 16 residues long. The CDR3 nucleotides read TGTGCCAGCAGCACCCGGGACAGGGGTGAGGTGAATGAGCAGTTCTTC. Amino acids: CASSTRDRGEVNEQFF.

This clonotype was observed at least ten times. J is TRBJ2-7 and V is TRBV7-6, with D perhaps TRBD2 (5 bases). CDR1 is SGHVS and CDR2 is FNYEAQ in the germline V gene. The V end lost 1 base, the J end lost 1 base, and 5 bases lay between the germline ends. The CDR3 spans 13 residues. The CDR3 DNA follows: TGTGCCAGCAGCTTAGGGGAGTCCTACGAGCAGTACTTC. Protein product: CASSLGESYEQYF.

This clonotype occurred a few times. The V call is TRBV20-1, the J call TRBJ1-5, with D perhaps TRBD1 (5 bases). Trimming took 3 bases from V and 4 from J, leaving 10 bases between them. The CDR3 totals 13 residues. Germline V gene lookup returns CDR1 DFQATT and CDR2 SNEGSKA (reference sequence). The CDR3 region is CSASEQANQPQHF. In DNA, the CDR3 is TGCAGTGCTAGTGAACAGGCGAATCAGCCCCAGCATTTT.

The chain uses TRBV7-8 and TRBJ1-1; D possibly corresponds to TRBD1 (6 bases). The germline gives CDR1 SGHVS, CDR2 FQNEAQ. The CDR3 has 14 amino acids. Trimming shortened V by 7 bases and J by 7 bases, and 19 bases separated the two germline ends. The CDR3 sequence is CASTNVRGQGEAFF. CDR3 DNA sequence: TGTGCCAGCACGAACGTTCGGGGGCAGGGTGAAGCTTTCTTT. Full variable domain (outside the CDR3, taken from reference TRBV7-8 and TRBJ1-1): GAGVSQSPRYKVAKRGQDVALRCDPISGHVSLFWYQQALGQGPEFLTYFQNEAQLDKSGLPSDRFFAERPEGSVSTLKIQRTQQEDSAVYLCASTNVRGQGEAFFGQGTRLTVV.

Of note for this clonotype: Germline and junction disagree at one end, which may indicate a read error. CDR3 bases: TGTGCCAGAAGCTTAAGTGGGTGGGAGACCAGGTACTTC. Protein sequence: CARSLSGWETRYF. The chain is built from TRBV7-6 and TRBJ2-5, with a weak D call TRBD2 (5 bases). CDR1 SGHVS and CDR2 FNYEAQ come from the germline V gene. The CDR3 is 13 amino acids.